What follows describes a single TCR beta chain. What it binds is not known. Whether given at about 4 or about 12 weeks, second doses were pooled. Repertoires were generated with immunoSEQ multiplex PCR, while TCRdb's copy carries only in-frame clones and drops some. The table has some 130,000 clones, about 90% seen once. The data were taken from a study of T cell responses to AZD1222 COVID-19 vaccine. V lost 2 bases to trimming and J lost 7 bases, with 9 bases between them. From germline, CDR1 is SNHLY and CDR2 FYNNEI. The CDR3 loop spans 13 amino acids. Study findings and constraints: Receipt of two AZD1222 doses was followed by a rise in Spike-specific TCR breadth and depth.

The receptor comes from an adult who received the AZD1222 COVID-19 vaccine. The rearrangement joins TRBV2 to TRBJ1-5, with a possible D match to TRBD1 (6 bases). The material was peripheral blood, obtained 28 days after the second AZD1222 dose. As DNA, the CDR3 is TGTGCCAGCAGTGAACGGGGGCGACAGCCCCAGCATTTT. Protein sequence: CASSERGRQPQHF.